This T cell receptor (beta chain) stems from a study of cytomegalovirus exposure and HLA in healthy donors. The CDR3 is 16 residues long. V lost 0 bases and J lost 0, with 9 bases in between. Germline CDR1 reads SGHVS; CDR2 reads FNYEAQ. Sequenced by immunoSEQ multiplex PCR; TCRdb stores in-frame clones only, minus some. The sample lists about 360,000 clones; 86% were seen once. The chain links TRBV7-6 to TRBJ1-3; D uncertain. The receptor was isolated from a woman aged 18-29 years in good health and CMV-seronegative. Sequencing was performed on PBMCs. CDR3 bases: TGTGCCAGCAGCTTAGCCCAGGCAAGCTCTGGAAACACCATATATTTT. Translating gives CASSLAQASSGNTIYF.